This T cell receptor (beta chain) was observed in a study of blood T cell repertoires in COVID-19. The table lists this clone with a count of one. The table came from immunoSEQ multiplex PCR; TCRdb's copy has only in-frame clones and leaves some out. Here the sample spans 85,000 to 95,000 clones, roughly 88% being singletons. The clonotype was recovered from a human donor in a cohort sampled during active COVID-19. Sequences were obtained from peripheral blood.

The CDR3 loop reads CASRDSLNTEAFF. The CDR3 bases are TGTGCCAGCAGAGACAGCCTGAACACTGAAGCTTTCTTT. The J gene is TRBJ1-1, the V gene TRBV5-6; perhaps TRBD1 as D (5 bases). The CDR3 loop spans 13 amino acids. Germline CDR1 SGHDT, CDR2 YYEEEE. V was trimmed by 5 bases and J by 0 bases, leaving 8 bases between them. Together with reference TRBV5-6 and TRBJ1-1, the CDR3 gives the full variable domain: DAGVTQSPTHLIKTRGQQVTLRCSPKSGHDTVSWYQQALGQGPQFIFQYYEEEERQRGNFPDRFSGHQFPNYSSELNVNALLLGDSALYLCASRDSLNTEAFFGQGTRLTVV.